This TCR beta chain was identified during a study of T cells in tuberculosis. Germline V gives CDR1 SGHRS, CDR2 YFSETQ. The V and J ends lost 2 bases and 6 bases, in that order; junction bases with no gene match: 5. This CDR3 comprises 14 residues. The table came from immunoSEQ multiplex PCR; TCRdb's copy has only in-frame clones and leaves some out. The sample consists of about 34,000 clones, roughly 93% of them appearing once. Sample time point: new active TB diagnosis, blood taken before or within 7 days of starting treatment. This specimen consisted of PBMCs, obtained at tuberculosis diagnosis. The V and J genes are TRBV5-1 and TRBJ1-1, with 9 bases matching TRBD1. The TCR was taken from an adult with tuberculosis. CDR3 loop: CASSLTGGGAEAFF. In nucleotides, the CDR3 is TGCGCCAGCAGCTTAACAGGGGGCGGGGCTGAAGCTTTCTTT.